This T cell receptor (beta chain) was identified during a study of blood T cell repertoires in COVID-19. Across the study: Sites in the United States, Italy and Spain provided acute and convalescent COVID-19 samples. PBMCs, B-cell-depleted T cells, or T cells were the source of the cDNA or gDNA that made up the material.

The CDR3 is made up of 15 amino acids. The V gene's germline CDR1 is SNHLY and CDR2 FYNNEI. V gave up 7 bases and J gave up 0 bases; unmatched junction bases: 4. Authors' methods: Using reference gene primer amplification, nucleated cell counts were estimated. The protocol was immunoSEQ multiplex PCR, while the TCRdb copy is restricted to in-frame clones and leaves out a portion. V and J calls and clone size are copied from that table; D and trimming were computed from the DNA. Found here are 8,800 or so clones, approximately 84% of them singletons; the top ten hold approximately 31%. This TCR was recovered from a human donor in a cohort sampled during active COVID-19. V usage is TRBV2 and J usage is TRBJ2-1, with 9 bases aligning to TRBD2. Sequencing used peripheral blood. DNA for the CDR3: TGTGCCAGCACAATTAGCGGGAGCTCCTACAATGAGCAGTTCTTC. It encodes CASTISGSSYNEQFF. Full variable domain (missing parts from reference TRBV2 and TRBJ2-1): EPEVTQTPSHQVTQMGQEVILRCVPISNHLYFYWYRQILGQKVEFLVSFYNNEISEKSEIFDDQFSVERPDGSNFTLKIRSTKLEDSAMYFCASTISGSSYNEQFFGPGTRLTVL.